This is a list of T cell receptor beta chains from one sample in a study of monozygotic twins with inflammatory bowel disease. With the 5' RACE reads reprocessed, TCRdb shows one record per CDR3 protein and no DNA. The sample's table shows fewer than 450,000 distinct CDR3 sequences. The sequencing sample was made of blood. The origin of the receptors is a human donor with ulcerative colitis or Crohn's disease, or a healthy co-twin of an affected twin (not recorded which). CDR3s include the opening cysteine and the closing phenylalanine or tryptophan.

TRBV5-6	TRBJ2-1	CASTPYRGAWNEQFF
TRBV5-1	TRBJ2-5	CASYFGAEETQYF
TRBV20-1	TRBJ2-5	CSGDRGQETQYF
TRBV12-3/TRBV12-4	TRBJ2-7	CASRDGGQAHEQYF
TRBV12-3/TRBV12-4	TRBJ1-6	CASSFFGQSNSPLHF
TRBV9	TRBJ1-6	CASSVTGVYWDSPLHF
TRBV15	TRBJ1-1	CATSRGGTGGTEAFF
TRBV4-3	TRBJ2-7	CASSQDPAGVYEQYF
TRBV6-2/TRBV6-3	TRBJ2-1	CASSWQTSGGYNEQFF
TRBV18	TRBJ2-3	CARSPTQGDTQYF
TRBV24-1	TRBJ2-7	CATSDARRGNGEQYF
TRBV5-1	TRBJ2-3	CASSLVSPSTDTQYF
TRBV3-1	TRBJ2-5	CASSQNRARRYQETQYF
TRBV6-5	TRBJ2-7	CASSSGGYYEQYF
TRBV19	TRBJ1-1	CASSIWALNTEAFF
TRBV20-1	TRBJ2-5	CSARDQLAGGLETQYF
TRBV4-2	TRBJ2-5	CASSQPLETQYF
TRBV29-1	TRBJ1-2	CSVGGIGPSYGYTF
TRBV4-1	TRBJ2-5	CASSQVLGFQETQYF
TRBV21-1	TRBJ2-7	CASSKAGTGSPFSYEQYF
TRBV5-1	TRBJ2-1	CASSLVGQAPRNEQFF
TRBV30	TRBJ2-1	CAWSVVGPNEQFF
TRBV6-2/TRBV6-3	TRBJ2-5	CASSPTSGGMTQYF
TRBV7-2	TRBJ1-1	CASSLSPHPGRFTEAFF
TRBV6-5	TRBJ2-5	CASSYWSGTETQYF
TRBV7-9	TRBJ2-7	CASSLSAAYEQYF
TRBV29-1	TRBJ2-7	CSVLQGHYEQYF
TRBV7-2	TRBJ2-3	CASSLAPGVGADTQYF
TRBV6-1	TRBJ2-2	CASSAGTSGPNTGELFF
TRBV5-6	TRBJ2-3	CASSLWTGADTQYF
TRBV6-1	TRBJ2-7	CASTSGSSGRYYEQYF
TRBV5-6	TRBJ2-7	CASTDRSSYEQYF
TRBV28	TRBJ2-7	CASRGQGVGEQYF
TRBV5-1	TRBJ1-1	CASSLGGSGTEAFF
TRBV7-2	TRBJ1-6	CASSLRIRDSPLHF
TRBV18	TRBJ2-1	CASSQTSTSGGHSYNEQFF
TRBV5-1	TRBJ2-6	CASSPRGAVSGANVLTF
TRBV6-2/TRBV6-3	TRBJ2-5	CASSYDRETQYF
TRBV11-1	TRBJ2-1	CASSLLDEQFF
TRBV29-1	TRBJ1-1	CSVPAPTGTGGPRGTEAFF
TRBV20-1	TRBJ2-6	CSARVVNVLTF
TRBV7-2	TRBJ2-1	CASSSGLAGHNEQFF
TRBV7-2	TRBJ2-7	CASSVRASGTYEQYF
TRBV5-6	TRBJ2-7	CASSPGTGSDEQYF
TRBV2	TRBJ2-2	CASLLQAGTGELFF
TRBV10-3	TRBJ1-2	CAIRETGDPTNYGYTF
TRBV12-3/TRBV12-4	TRBJ2-2	CASSLFGVNYGELFF
TRBV4-3	TRBJ2-7	CASSQDSGQGSYEQYF
TRBV4-2	TRBJ2-3	CASSHASGSTDTQYF
TRBV9	TRBJ2-1	CASSVVGGVYNEQFF
TRBV5-1	TRBJ2-7	CASSPADRVNEQYF
TRBV27	TRBJ1-6	CASSAPSGAYSYNSPLHF
TRBV11-2	TRBJ2-5	CASSPRTVQETQYF